This TCR beta chain was obtained from a study of blood T cell repertoires in COVID-19. The wider study: T cells, B-cell-depleted T cells, or PBMCs provided the cDNA or gDNA that served as material.

Patients from Seattle were sampled longitudinally, starting during active infection. Original handling: Estimation of nucleated cell counts relied on the amplification of reference gene primers. TCRdb keeps only in-frame clones here, not all; method: immunoSEQ multiplex PCR. V and J calls and clone size are given by that table; D and trimming were obtained from the DNA. Found here are under 250,000 clones, about nine tenths of them singletons; the top ten hold approximately 6%. This CDR3 has 13 amino acids. V was shortened by 2 bases and J by 6 bases, with 10 bases between the two germline ends. CDR1 and CDR2 from the germline V gene are MNHEY and SVGEGT.

The sequence was obtained from a woman between 25 and 40 years old with COVID-19, enrolled during active disease. The V call is TRBV6-2 or TRBV6-3, the J call TRBJ1-2; no reliable D call. Sequencing used peripheral blood. This chain's CDR3 is CASSYSGIDGYTF. The DNA for the CDR3 is TGTGCCAGCAGTTACAGCGGCATCGATGGCTACACCTTC.